This passage covers 30 T cell receptor beta chains from one sample sequenced in a study of blood T cell repertoires in COVID-19 (TCRdb year 2020). Library prep was done by the immunoSEQ multiplex PCR assay. This immuneACCESS table, as held by TCRdb, lists in-frame sequences with V and J called but not all clones. Of the missing ones, under half trace to an unresolved V gene in checked studies; the others have no known cause. Recorded for this sample are about 72,000 clones; 75% to 95% of them occurred a single time. Together, the top ten hold 4.8% of the sample. The sequenced material came from peripheral blood. All receptors come from a woman between 55 and 75 years old with active COVID-19.

This chain connects TRBV24-1 to TRBJ2-3; 14 positions agree with TRBD2. Per germline, CDR1 KGHDR and CDR2 SFDVKD. The CDR3 spans 17 residues. The V gene end was trimmed by 0 bases and the J gene end by 5 bases; junction bases not matched to a gene: 3. The CDR3 DNA is TGTGCCACCAGTGATTTGCCGACTAGCGGGAGGGGAGATACGCAGTATTTT. Translated: CATSDLPTSGRGDTQYF.

V is TRBV6-5 and J is TRBJ2-1; 9 nucleotides line up with TRBD2. Looked up from germline, CDR1 is MNHEY and CDR2 is SVGAGI. The J segment lost 4 bases and the V segment lost 0 bases, leaving 4 bases of the junction unmatched. This CDR3 comprises 16 residues. CDR3 sequence reads: CASSYSNAGGYNEQFF. The CDR3 bases are TGTGCCAGCAGTTACTCGAATGCGGGAGGGTACAATGAGCAGTTCTTC.

This clone was found once. The CDR3 spells CASSPQRRAPDTQYF. For the CDR3, the DNA is TGTGCCAGCTCACCACAGCGGAGGGCCCCAGATACGCAGTATTTT. This chain links TRBV18 with TRBJ2-3; D is perhaps TRBD2 (6 bases). The CDR3 sequence is 15 residues long. V was trimmed by 1 base and J by 4 bases, leaving 12 bases between them. Germline V gives CDR1 KGHSH, CDR2 LQKENI.

The chain is built from TRBV4-1 and TRBJ2-7, with 9 nucleotides matching TRBD2. Germline assignment: CDR1 MGHRA and CDR2 YSYEKL. The J segment lost 6 bases and the V segment lost 7 bases, leaving 10 bases of the junction unmatched. The CDR3 runs to 14 residues. The CDR3 is CASTFLAGEGEQYF. CDR3 bases: TGCGCCAGCACCTTCTTAGCGGGAGAGGGCGAGCAGTACTTC.

The chain links TRBV15 to TRBJ2-7; 7 bases match TRBD2. The V and J ends lost 3 bases and 1 base, in that order; junction bases with no gene match: 15. The CDR3 sequence is 18 residues long. CDR1 is LNHNV, CDR2 YYDKDF, per germline (reference sequence). Here the CDR3 DNA reads TGTGCCACCAGCAGGGGGGGGAGAATCCTAGCGGCATCCTACGAGCAGTACTTC. Its translation: CATSRGGRILAASYEQYF.

This clone occurred once. The rearrangement links TRBV5-5 to TRBJ1-1; TRBD1 is a possible D gene (5 bases). Germline V gene sequence: CDR1 SGHKS, CDR2 YYEKEE (reference sequence). This CDR3 contains 13 residues. Trimming stripped 0 bases from V and 3 bases from J, with 6 bases between. The CDR3 region is CASSLAGYTEAFF. The CDR3, as DNA: TGTGCCAGCAGCTTGGCAGGGTACACTGAAGCTTTCTTT.

A few counts support this clone. This rearrangement joins TRBV18 to TRBJ2-7, with a possible D match to TRBD2 (7 bases). This CDR3 spans 18 amino acids. V was pared by 3 bases and J by 0 bases, with 21 bases between. Germline assignment: CDR1 KGHSH and CDR2 LQKENI. Here the CDR3 reads CASSPTAGGGGSSYEQYF. CDR3 DNA: TGTGCCAGCTCACCGACCGCCGGGGGCGGGGGTTCCTCCTACGAGCAGTACTTC.

J is TRBJ1-6 and V is TRBV3-1 (or the pseudogene TRBV3-2); perhaps TRBD1 as D (5 bases). Germline V gene lookup returns CDR1 LGHDT and CDR2 YNNKEL (reference sequence). The CDR3 spans 14 residues. V lost 4 bases and J lost 4, with 8 bases in between. In DNA form, the CDR3 reads TGTGCCAGCAGCCTCCGACAGTATAATTCACCCCTCCACTTT. Amino acid sequence: CASSLRQYNSPLHF.

The chain links TRBV5-8 to TRBJ2-7, with 9 bases lining up with TRBD1. Unmatched junction bases numbered 6, after V lost 1 base and J lost 4 bases. The CDR3 runs 15 residues. Per germline, CDR1 SGHTS and CDR2 YDEGEE. CDR3 in amino acids: CASSLRGTGQYEQYF. The CDR3 DNA reads TGTGCCAGCAGCTTGAGAGGGACAGGGCAATACGAGCAGTACTTC.

The chain combines TRBV15 with TRBJ1-4, with D perhaps TRBD1 (5 bases). Germline V gene data show CDR1 as LNHNV and CDR2 as YYDKDF (reference sequence). V was cut by 3 bases and J by 10 bases, with 21 bases left in between. This CDR3 is 16 amino acids long. CDR3 nucleotides: TGTGCCACCAGCAGCCGTACGGACATCTTAAAGGCAAAACTGTTTTTT. It is translated as CATSSRTDILKAKLFF.

There are a few counts of this clone. The chain carries TRBV2 and TRBJ2-1; TRBD2 might be the D (5 bases). The CDR3 consists of 14 residues. Germline V gives CDR1 SNHLY, CDR2 FYNNEI. Deletions cut 7 bases from V and 3 bases from J, with 13 bases between. CDR3 bases: TGTGCCAGCAATAGGGAGAAAATCTACAATGAGCAGTTCTTC. Residues: CASNREKIYNEQFF.

The sample holds one count of this clone. The rearrangement uses TRBV6-5 and TRBJ1-5; a possible D gene is TRBD1 (6 bases). The CDR3 is 14 amino acids. Germline-derived CDR1 and CDR2 are MNHEY and SVGAGI. Trimming removed 10 bases at V and 0 bases at J, with 13 bases between. Here the CDR3 DNA reads TGTGCCAACTCGAAGGGGGTTAGCAATCAGCCCCAGCATTTT. This translates into CANSKGVSNQPQHF.

The V gene is TRBV27, the J gene TRBJ2-7, with D tentatively TRBD2 (6 bases). CDR1 is MNHEY, CDR2 SMNVEV, per germline (reference sequence). This CDR3 is built from 14 residues. V was clipped by 3 bases and J by 6 bases, with 15 bases between them. The CDR3 sequence is CASSFGRGPVEQYF. The DNA for the CDR3 is TGTGCCAGCAGTTTCGGGCGGGGCCCGGTCGAGCAGTACTTC.

This chain joins TRBV6-1 and TRBJ1-4, with D hard to call. CDR1 is MNHNS and CDR2 is SASEGT in the germline V gene. The CDR3 length is 16 residues. Trimming left V 2 bases short and J 8 bases short, with 18 bases between. This CDR3 is CASSEFPSAGREKLFF. In DNA form, the CDR3 reads TGTGCCAGCAGTGAATTCCCATCGGCAGGAAGAGAAAAACTGTTTTTT.

The gene calls are TRBV6-5 and TRBJ1-4; TRBD1 matches 7 bases. CDR1 and CDR2 (germline): MNHEY, SVGAGI. This CDR3 has 14 amino acids. The V and J ends lost 7 bases and 7 bases, in that order; junction bases with no gene match: 9. CDR3 coding DNA: TGTGCCAGCACTAAGACAGGGTCCCTTGAAAAACTGTTTTTT. Residues: CASTKTGSLEKLFF.

V and J are TRBV5-1 and TRBJ1-1; D might be TRBD1 (5 bases). This CDR3 has 16 amino acids. The V end was cut by 4 bases, the J end by 4 bases, with 20 bases between. From germline, CDR1 is SGHRS and CDR2 YFSETQ. The CDR3 sequence is CASSTRGGRGGTEAFF. The CDR3, as DNA: TGCGCCAGCAGCACCCGGGGGGGAAGAGGCGGCACTGAAGCTTTCTTT. The full variable domain, with the rest looked up from reference TRBV5-1 and TRBJ1-1, is KAGVTQTPRYLIKTRGQQVTLSCSPISGHRSVSWYQQTPGQGLQFLFEYFSETQRNKGNFPGRFSGRQFSNSRSEMNVSTLELGDSALYLCASSTRGGRGGTEAFFGQGTRLTVV.

J is TRBJ2-4 and V is TRBV7-9; 9 positions agree with TRBD1. Germline CDR1 is SEHNR and CDR2 is FQNEAQ (reference sequence). With 4 bases clipped from V and 9 bases from J, the junction kept 7 bases outside the gene matches. The CDR3 totals 14 residues. The CDR3 protein is CASSWGQGVGIQYF. The DNA for the CDR3 is TGTGCCAGCAGCTGGGGACAGGGAGTGGGCATTCAGTACTTC.

The chain employs TRBV5-1 and TRBJ2-5; 8 bases match TRBD2. The trim removed 2 bases at V and 5 bases at J, leaving 2 bases unmatched. Looked up from germline, CDR1 is SGHRS and CDR2 is YFSETQ. The CDR3 runs 13 residues. The CDR3, as DNA: TGCGCCAGCAGCTTTAGCGGGGACGAGACCCAGTACTTC. It codes for CASSFSGDETQYF.

V gene TRBV5-4 combines with J gene TRBJ1-6, with a possible D match to TRBD1 (6 bases). Between the trimmed V and J ends, which lost 2 bases and 9 bases, there was a span of 15 bases. This CDR3 spans 15 amino acids. CDR1 is SGHNT and CDR2 is YYREEE in the germline V gene (reference sequence). In DNA, the CDR3 is TGTGCCAGCAGCTTACCCACAGGGTCGGGTTCACCCCTCCACTTT. Protein sequence: CASSLPTGSGSPLHF. The whole variable domain, filled in from reference TRBV5-4 and TRBJ1-6, reads ETGVTQSPTHLIKTRGQQVTLRCSSQSGHNTVSWYQQALGQGPQFIFQYYREEENGRGNFPPRFSGLQFPNYSSELNVNALELDDSALYLCASSLPTGSGSPLHFGNGTRLTVT.

This clone was recorded only once. V and J are TRBV5-4 and TRBJ1-1, with 9 bases lining up with TRBD1. The CDR3 extends over 17 amino acids. CDR1 SGHNT and CDR2 YYREEE come from the germline V gene (reference sequence). Trimming at V came to 3 bases and at J to 0 bases, leaving 9 bases not matched to a gene. CDR3 region: CASSSLYRGLMNTEAFF. In DNA form, the CDR3 reads TGTGCCAGCAGCTCGCTATACAGGGGGCTCATGAACACTGAAGCTTTCTTT.

This clone has ten or more counts. V is TRBV21-1 and J is TRBJ1-5. TRBV21-1 corresponds to a pseudogene. The length of the CDR3 is 19 residues. For the CDR3, the DNA is TGTGCCAGCAGCAAAAGTGGAGTCTGTCGTCGTAATAGCAATCAGCCCCAGCATTTT. Its protein product is CASSKSGVCRRNSNQPQHF.

Only a few counts were recorded for this clone. The chain uses TRBV7-2 and TRBJ2-5, with 7 bases aligning to TRBD2. Germline CDR1 reads SGHTA; CDR2 reads FQGNSA. With V trimmed by 0 bases and J by 1 base, 2 bases remained unmatched. This CDR3 spans 15 amino acids. CDR3 sequence: CASSLAASGQETQYF. CDR3 DNA: TGTGCCAGCAGCTTAGCGGCTAGCGGCCAAGAGACCCAGTACTTC.

V gene TRBV7-9 combines with J gene TRBJ1-2; D is unresolved. This CDR3 spans 14 amino acids. CDR1 and CDR2 from the germline V gene are SEHNR and FQNEAQ (reference sequence). Trimming left V 5 bases short and J 4 bases short, with 14 bases between. The CDR3 here is CASSLLGSRYGYTF. CDR3 sequence (DNA): TGTGCCAGCAGCCTCCTGGGCAGCCGCTATGGCTACACCTTC.

The chain is built from TRBV20-1 and TRBJ1-2; tentative D call: TRBD1 (6 bases). The V gene lost 3 bases and the J gene lost 4 bases, with 12 bases spanning the gap. Per the germline V gene, CDR1 is DFQATT and CDR2 is SNEGSKA (reference sequence). The CDR3 extends over 13 amino acids. The chain's CDR3 is CSASPGESYGYTF. The CDR3 DNA is TGCAGTGCTAGTCCAGGGGAAAGCTATGGCTACACCTTC.

The DNA for the CDR3 is TGTGCCAGTACCTACACAGGGGGCGCGGATGGCTACACCTTC. Protein: CASTYTGGADGYTF. This rearrangement joins TRBV19 to TRBJ1-2; TRBD1 matches at 9 bases. This CDR3 is 14 amino acids long. Per germline, CDR1 LNHDA and CDR2 SQIVND (reference sequence). V was pared by 7 bases and J by 6 bases, with 9 bases of the junction left unmatched. Full variable domain (outside the CDR3, taken from reference TRBV19 and TRBJ1-2): DGGITQSPKYLFRKEGQNVTLSCEQNLNHDAMYWYRQDPGQGLRLIYYSQIVNDFQKGDIAEGYSVSREKKESFPLTVTSAQKNPTAFYLCASTYTGGADGYTFGSGTRLTVV.

The CDR3 region is CASSWAGTRTGELFF. The CDR3 DNA follows: TGTGCCAGCAGCTGGGCCGGGACTCGCACCGGGGAGCTGTTTTTT. This chain links TRBV5-4 with TRBJ2-2, with a possible D match to TRBD2 (6 bases). CDR1 and CDR2 from the germline V gene are SGHNT and YYREEE (reference sequence). This CDR3 comprises 15 residues. With 3 bases removed from V and 4 bases from J, the gap between germline ends came to 13 bases.

The J gene is TRBJ2-7, the V gene TRBV19; no reliable D call. V was clipped by 10 bases and J by 2 bases, with 9 bases between them. The V gene's germline CDR1 is LNHDA and CDR2 SQIVND (reference sequence). The CDR3 consists of 11 residues. CDR3 residues: CATRNAYEQYF. The CDR3 region has the DNA TGTGCCACCCGTAATGCCTACGAGCAGTACTTC.

Concerning this clone itself: Relative to the germline gene, one junction end is altered; a read error may explain this. The rearrangement uses TRBV15 and TRBJ2-5; D remains ambiguous. This CDR3 has 13 amino acids. Germline loops: CDR1 LNHNV, CDR2 YYDKDF (reference sequence). The CDR3 loop is CATSRETQATQYF. The CDR3 nucleotides are TGTGCCACCAGCAGAGAAACTCAAGCGACCCAGTACTTC. Full variable domain (outside the CDR3, taken from reference TRBV15 and TRBJ2-5): DAMVIQNPRYQVTQFGKPVTLSCSQTLNHNVMYWYQQKSSQAPKLLFHYYDKDFNNEADTPDNFQSRRPNTSFCFLDIRSPGLGDTAMYLCATSRETQATQYFGPGTRLLVL.

The J gene is TRBJ2-5, the V gene TRBV12-3 or TRBV12-4, with D tentatively TRBD2 (7 bases). The CDR3 contains 12 residues. Trimming stripped 7 bases from V and 6 bases from J, with 12 bases between. In DNA, the CDR3 is TGTGCCAGCACCGGGGGGCCCCAGACCCAGTACTTC. The encoded protein is CASTGGPQTQYF.

The V call is TRBV19, the J call TRBJ1-3; D uncertain. V was shortened by 6 bases and J by 0 bases, with 12 bases between the two germline ends. This CDR3 contains 15 residues. CDR1 is LNHDA and CDR2 is SQIVND in the germline V gene (reference sequence). In nucleotides, the CDR3 is TGTGCCAGTAGCGCAGACTGGAGCTCTGGAAACACCATATATTTT. Protein sequence: CASSADWSSGNTIYF.